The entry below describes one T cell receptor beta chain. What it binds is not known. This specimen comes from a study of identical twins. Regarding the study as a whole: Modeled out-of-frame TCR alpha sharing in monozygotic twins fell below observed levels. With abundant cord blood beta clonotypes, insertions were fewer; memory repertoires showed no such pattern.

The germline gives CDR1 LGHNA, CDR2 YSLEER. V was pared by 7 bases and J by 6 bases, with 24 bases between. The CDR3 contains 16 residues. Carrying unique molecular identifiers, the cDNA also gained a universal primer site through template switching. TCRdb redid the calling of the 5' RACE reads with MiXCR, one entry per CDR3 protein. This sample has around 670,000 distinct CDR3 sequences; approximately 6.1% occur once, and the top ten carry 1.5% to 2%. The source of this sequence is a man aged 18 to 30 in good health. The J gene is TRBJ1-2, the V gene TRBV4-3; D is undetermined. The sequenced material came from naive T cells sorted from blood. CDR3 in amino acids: CASKPTRWEEVHGYTF. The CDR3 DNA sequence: TGCGCCAGCAAACCAACGAGATGGGAGGAGGTACATGGCTACACCTTC.